A selection of T cell receptor beta chains follows, all from one sample in a study of OX40 agonist ivuxolimab in advanced cancers. Profiling relied on immunoSEQ multiplex PCR, and the TCRdb table lists in-frame clones only, not all of them. The table shows 59,000 or so clones, with about 87% occurring only once. Sequenced here: CD4+ or CD8+ T cells sorted from blood, sampled in a trial of the OX40 agonist ivuxolimab. All receptors derive from an adult with an advanced solid tumor such as melanoma, head and neck, liver or kidney cancer. The CDR3 runs from the conserved cysteine through the conserved F or W. A D gene is named only where the DNA matches it firmly. Not all rows give a size; the values are once, few, many and, for expanded clones, a class.

>TRBV11-2|-|TRBD1|TRBJ1-3
TGTGCCAGCAGCTTATTGGGACAGCCAATCTCTGGAAACACCATATATTTT
CASSLLGQPISGNTIYF
>TRBV5-5|-|-|TRBJ2-3
TGTGCCAGCAGCTTGGCCCAGGAACCAGATACGCAGTATTTT
CASSLAQEPDTQYF
>TRBV18|once|-|TRBJ1-1
TGTGCCAGCTCCCCTGGGGGGGACACTGAAGCTTTCTTT
CASSPGGDTEAFF
>TRBV5-1|once|TRBD1|TRBJ1-1
TGCGCCAGCAGCGGGGACAGCTGGAACACTGAAGCTTTCTTT
CASSGDSWNTEAFF
>TRBV28|-|TRBD1|TRBJ1-5
TGTGCCAGCAGTACCGGACAGGGGAATCAGCCCCAGCATTTT
CASSTGQGNQPQHF
>TRBV10-1|-|TRBD1|TRBJ2-7
TGCGCCAGCAATATGGGACAGGGGGGCGAGCAGTACTTC
CASNMGQGGEQYF
>TRBV2|-|-|TRBJ2-5
TGTGCCAGCAGTGGCGGGGGCGGGGAGACCCAGTACTTC
CASSGGGGETQYF
>TRBV13|-|TRBD2|TRBJ2-1
TGTGCCAGCAGCCGGGGGACTAGCGGGGGATACAATGAGCAGTTCTTC
CASSRGTSGGYNEQFF
>TRBV28|-|TRBD1|TRBJ1-1
TGTGCCAGCCGCCGGACAGGGCTGAACACTGAAGCTTTCTTT
CASRRTGLNTEAFF
>TRBV5-5|-|-|TRBJ1-2
TGTGCCAGCAGCCAATCGACTCTCCTGGGATATGGCTACACCTTC
CASSQSTLLGYGYTF
>TRBV18|-|-|TRBJ2-3
TGTGCCAGCCGGGAAGGGGGGAATGCAGATACGCAGTATTTT
CASREGGNADTQYF
>TRBV28|-|TRBD2|TRBJ2-3
TGTGCCAGTACTAGCGGGAGGCCTTCCGATACGCAGTATTTT
CASTSGRPSDTQYF
>TRBV7-9|-|-|TRBJ1-1
TGTGCCAGCAGCTTAGCGCGGGGACCCGAAGCTTTCTTT
CASSLARGPEAFF
>TRBV7-2|-|-|TRBJ1-4
TGTGCCAGCAGCTTAGTGAGTGCAACTAATGAAAAACTGTTTTTT
CASSLVSATNEKLFF
>TRBV7-9|-|-|TRBJ1-1
TGTGCCAGCAGCTCACGCCTGGGGGTAACTGAAGCTTTCTTT
CASSSRLGVTEAFF
>TRBV28|-|-|TRBJ1-1
TGTGCCAGCAGCATTGACCCCCTGAGGCCCGGAAACACTGAAGCTTTCTTT
CASSIDPLRPGNTEAFF